This T cell receptor (beta chain) was captured by sequencing in a study of shared clonotypes between healthy human individuals. As for the study in general: The people who gave samples were a couple of women and a few men aged 18 to 49.

The V end was cut by 0 bases, the J end by 1 base, with 6 bases between. Germline V gene data show CDR1 as WNHNN and CDR2 as SYGVQD (reference sequence). The CDR3 runs 14 residues. Healthy adults negative for HIV, lacking recent acute infections or vaccinations, served as donors. CD4+ cells were split into CD45RA+ naive and CD45RA-negative memory subsets. Sequenced by immunoSEQ multiplex PCR; TCRdb stores in-frame clones only, minus some. The data show about 2 million clones, roughly 94% seen once. The specimen sequenced was naive CD4+ T cells sorted from blood. Subset here: CD45RA+ positively selected. The chain is built from TRBV10-1 and TRBJ1-1; D remains ambiguous. The source of this sequence is a young man in good health. The CDR3 is CASSESLWNTEAFF. CDR3 coding DNA: TGCGCCAGCAGTGAGTCGTTGTGGAACACTGAAGCTTTCTTT.